These 27 T cell receptor beta chains were sequenced from one sample in a study of blood T cell repertoires in COVID-19. Produced via immunoSEQ multiplex PCR; TCRdb's table is partial and in-frame only. The data hold about 290,000 clones, with approximately 89% observed a single time. Input material: peripheral blood. The receptor source for this set is a woman aged 30 to 39 with COVID-19, enrolled during active disease.

The chain carries TRBV30 and TRBJ2-3; 9 bases align to TRBD2. The V and J ends lost 1 base and 11 bases, in that order; junction bases with no gene match: 7. The CDR3 has 13 amino acids. Germline CDR1 reads GTSNPN; CDR2 reads SVGIG (reference sequence). The CDR3 reads CAWSEGSGGMQYF. Written as DNA, the CDR3 is TGTGCCTGGAGTGAGGGTAGCGGGGGAATGCAGTATTTT.

V gene TRBV7-8 combines with J gene TRBJ2-3; D is unresolved. CDR1 is SGHVS and CDR2 is FQNEAQ in the germline V gene. The CDR3 extends over 13 amino acids. V was pared by 6 bases and J by 6 bases, with 13 bases between. In DNA, the CDR3 is TGTGCCAGCAGGAAAGCCGCGGCGGATACGCAGTATTTT. Protein product: CASRKAAADTQYF.

V gene TRBV11-2 combines with J gene TRBJ2-1; D is undetermined. The germline V and J ends were trimmed by 1 base and 6 bases, with 4 bases remaining between them. The germline gives CDR1 SGHAT, CDR2 FQNNGV. The CDR3 runs to 12 residues. CDR3 DNA sequence: TGTGCCAGCAGCTTAGTATTCAATGAGCAGTTCTTC. Translation gives CASSLVFNEQFF.

The chain links TRBV5-1 to TRBJ1-2; D perhaps matches TRBD1 (6 bases). Per the germline V gene, CDR1 is SGHRS and CDR2 is YFSETQ. The CDR3 length is 14 residues. The V gene lost 4 bases and the J gene lost 6 bases, with 16 bases spanning the gap. CDR3 protein: CASSAQGKGDGYTF. Here the CDR3 DNA reads TGCGCCAGCAGCGCTCAGGGGAAGGGGGATGGCTACACCTTC.

This chain joins TRBV19 and TRBJ2-1, with 7 nucleotides matching TRBD2. The germline V gene encodes CDR1 LNHDA and CDR2 SQIVND (reference sequence). Trimming cost V 3 bases and J 12 bases; bases outside gene matches: 14. This CDR3 contains 15 residues. The CDR3 DNA reads as TGTGCCAGTAGTATGGCCGGGACCCTAGCGGCCGGGCAGTTCTTC. This sequence encodes CASSMAGTLAAGQFF.

The chain combines TRBV11-3 with TRBJ2-7, with TRBD1 matching over 8 bases. CDR1 and CDR2 from the germline V gene are SGHNT and YENEEA. The V gene end was trimmed by 4 bases and the J gene end by 5 bases; junction bases not matched to a gene: 4. This CDR3 contains 13 residues. CDR3 region: CASSSTGVHEQYF. In DNA form, the CDR3 reads TGTGCCAGCAGCTCGACAGGGGTCCACGAGCAGTACTTC.

The rearrangement uses TRBV6-5 and TRBJ2-3; the D gene is possibly TRBD2 (6 bases). The CDR3 is 15 amino acids. Germline CDR1 reads MNHEY; CDR2 reads SVGAGI. V was cut by 2 bases and J by 2 bases, with 11 bases left in between. CDR3 DNA sequence: TGTGCCAGCAGTTACGGCGCGGGGCACACAGATACGCAGTATTTT. This sequence encodes CASSYGAGHTDTQYF.

The V and J genes are TRBV6-1 and TRBJ1-2; TRBD1 matches 7 bases. CDR1 and CDR2 from the germline V gene are MNHNS and SASEGT. V dropped 3 bases and J dropped 8; count of bases not matched to a gene: 9. The CDR3 totals 14 residues. The CDR3 bases are TGTGCCAGCAGTGAGACAGGGACGGTGAGAGGCTACACCTTC. Encoded protein: CASSETGTVRGYTF.

The V call is TRBV11-2, the J call TRBJ1-2; no clear D. V lost 3 bases and J 7 bases, leaving 12 bases between the germline ends. Germline V lookup: CDR1 SGHAT, CDR2 FQNNGV. CDR3 size: 13 residues. This CDR3 is CASSLGRAGGYTF. The CDR3 DNA follows: TGTGCCAGCAGCTTGGGGAGGGCCGGTGGCTACACCTTC.

V and J are TRBV5-1 and TRBJ1-1; D unclear. In germline, CDR1 is SGHRS, CDR2 YFSETQ. V was cut by 2 bases and J by 2 bases, with 10 bases left in between. CDR3 length equals 14 residues. The DNA of the CDR3 is TGCGCCAGCAGCTTTGGCAGCGCAAACACTGAAGCTTTCTTT. Translated, it gives CASSFGSANTEAFF.

The rearrangement joins TRBV19 to TRBJ1-1, with 10 bases matching TRBD1. The germline CDR1 and CDR2 sequences are LNHDA and SQIVND (reference sequence). This CDR3 has 15 residues. V lost 5 bases to trimming and J lost 0 bases; unmatched junction nucleotides: 3. CDR3: CASSDRGPMNTEAFF. The CDR3 nucleotides read TGTGCCAGTAGTGACAGGGGGCCCATGAACACTGAAGCTTTCTTT.

The chain combines TRBV28 with TRBJ1-2; D gene ambiguous. The CDR3 spans 12 residues. Trimming took 5 bases from V and 7 from J, leaving 11 bases between them. The V gene's germline CDR1 is MDHEN and CDR2 SYDVKM. The CDR3 reads CASSPSGIGYTF. DNA for the CDR3: TGTGCCAGCAGTCCCTCCGGGATTGGCTACACCTTC.

The chain recombines TRBV24-1 with TRBJ2-3; TRBD2 aligns across 11 bases. Germline V lookup: CDR1 KGHDR, CDR2 SFDVKD. The CDR3 loop spans 22 amino acids. The trim removed 1 base at V and 2 bases at J, leaving 19 bases unmatched. The CDR3 spells CATSDFRARNLAGGRPTDTQYF. CDR3 DNA: TGTGCCACCAGTGATTTCCGCGCCCGAAACCTAGCGGGGGGCCGCCCCACAGATACGCAGTATTTT.

The gene calls are TRBV4-2 and TRBJ2-3, with 8 bases lining up with TRBD2. Trimming took 1 base from V and 1 from J; bases not matched to a gene: 4. Germline V gives CDR1 LGHNA, CDR2 YNFKEQ. CDR3 length: 16 amino acids. The CDR3 is CASSQAIGGGTDTQYF. CDR3 nucleotide sequence: TGTGCCAGCAGCCAAGCAATCGGGGGGGGCACAGATACGCAGTATTTT.

The V call is TRBV18, the J call TRBJ1-5; the D is unclear. V lost 2 bases and J 5 bases, leaving 7 bases between the germline ends. There are 13 residues in the CDR3. CDR1 and CDR2 from the germline V gene are KGHSH and LQKENI. The CDR3 DNA sequence: TGTGCCAGCTCACCATTTAATGATCAGCCCCAGCATTTT. As protein: CASSPFNDQPQHF.

The V and J genes are TRBV18 and TRBJ2-6; 10 bases match TRBD1. Looked up from germline, CDR1 is KGHSH and CDR2 is LQKENI. V dropped 1 base and J dropped 0; count of bases not matched to a gene: 3. This CDR3 contains 18 residues. This CDR3 reads CASSPRDRGVSGANVLTF. The CDR3 DNA sequence: TGTGCCAGCTCACCACGGGACAGGGGCGTCTCTGGGGCCAACGTCCTGACTTTC. Full variable domain (missing parts from reference TRBV18 and TRBJ2-6): NAGVMQNPRHLVRRRGQEARLRCSPMKGHSHVYWYRQLPEEGLKFMVYLQKENIIDESGMPKERFSAEFPKEGPSILRIQQVVRGDSAAYFCASSPRDRGVSGANVLTFGAGSRLTVL.

The V gene is TRBV18, the J gene TRBJ2-2, with TRBD1 matching over 7 bases. The CDR3 covers 14 residues. Trimming removed 4 bases from V and 7 bases from J; junction bases left unmatched: 6. Germline values: CDR1 KGHSH, CDR2 LQKENI. CDR3 in amino acids: CASSLNRGDGELFF. The CDR3, as DNA: TGTGCCAGCTCACTAAACAGGGGTGACGGGGAGCTGTTTTTT.

The chain links TRBV4-1 to TRBJ1-1; D is possibly TRBD1 (5 bases). The germline V and J ends were trimmed by 2 bases and 0 bases, with 16 bases remaining between them. CDR3 length: 17 amino acids. Per the germline V gene, CDR1 is MGHRA and CDR2 is YSYEKL. DNA of the CDR3: TGCGCCAGCAGCCAACGAGACAGCTTCTTTATGAACACTGAAGCTTTCTTT. Its translation is CASSQRDSFFMNTEAFF.

V gene TRBV18 combines with J gene TRBJ2-7; 11 bases agree with TRBD1. Germline assignment: CDR1 KGHSH and CDR2 LQKENI. V lost 2 bases to trimming and J lost 0 bases; unmatched junction nucleotides: 3. CDR3 length: 16 residues. Here the CDR3 reads CASSPLGTGGSYEQYF. CDR3 bases: TGTGCCAGCTCACCATTAGGGACAGGGGGCTCCTACGAGCAGTACTTC.

This clone was recorded a few times. The chain couples TRBV2 to TRBJ1-6, with 9 positions matching TRBD1. The germline gives CDR1 SNHLY, CDR2 FYNNEI. V dropped 6 bases and J dropped 8; count of bases not matched to a gene: 8. The length of the CDR3 is 15 residues. This chain's CDR3 is CASRDRTGEYSPLHF. The CDR3, as DNA: TGTGCCAGCAGGGATAGGACAGGGGAATATTCACCCCTCCACTTT. Variable domain in full (rest from reference TRBV2 and TRBJ1-6): EPEVTQTPSHQVTQMGQEVILRCVPISNHLYFYWYRQILGQKVEFLVSFYNNEISEKSEIFDDQFSVERPDGSNFTLKIRSTKLEDSAMYFCASRDRTGEYSPLHFGNGTRLTVT.

With regard to this clone: The same CDR3 is also encoded by other DNA sequences in this sample. This chain links TRBV5-5 with TRBJ2-1, with D perhaps matching TRBD2 (5 bases). This CDR3 comprises 12 residues. Germline values: CDR1 SGHKS, CDR2 YYEKEE (reference sequence). V was shortened by 0 bases and J by 8 bases, with 6 bases between the two germline ends. The CDR3, as DNA: TGTGCCAGCAGCTTGGGGGGAGATGAGCAGTTCTTC. Amino acids: CASSLGGDEQFF.

CDR3 nucleotides: TGTGCCAGCAGCTTCGGCTACAATGAGCAGTTCTTC. This gives the protein CASSFGYNEQFF. The chain joins TRBV11-2 to TRBJ2-1; no clear D gene. The CDR3 sequence is 12 residues long. With 3 bases removed from V and 3 bases from J, the gap between germline ends came to 3 bases. Per germline, CDR1 SGHAT and CDR2 FQNNGV. Full variable domain (outside the CDR3, taken from reference TRBV11-2 and TRBJ2-1): EAGVAQSPRYKIIEKRQSVAFWCNPISGHATLYWYQQILGQGPKLLIQFQNNGVVDDSQLPKDRFSAERLKGVDSTLKIQPAKLEDSAVYLCASSFGYNEQFFGPGTRLTVL.

This chain connects TRBV5-1 to TRBJ2-3, with a weak D call TRBD1 (6 bases). This CDR3 is 14 amino acids long. Germline CDR1 is SGHRS and CDR2 is YFSETQ. Trimming shortened V by 5 bases and J by 6 bases, and 16 bases separated the two germline ends. CDR3 sequence reads: CASSQGLPGDTQYF. The CDR3 coding sequence is TGCGCCAGCAGTCAGGGGTTGCCTGGGGATACGCAGTATTTT. Full variable domain (missing parts from reference TRBV5-1 and TRBJ2-3): KAGVTQTPRYLIKTRGQQVTLSCSPISGHRSVSWYQQTPGQGLQFLFEYFSETQRNKGNFPGRFSGRQFSNSRSEMNVSTLELGDSALYLCASSQGLPGDTQYFGPGTRLTVL.

The chain's CDR3 is CASRTSGGVYEQYF. The CDR3 nucleotides read TGTGCCAGCAGGACTTCGGGGGGGGTCTACGAGCAGTACTTC. The chain recombines TRBV6-5 with TRBJ2-7; 8 positions match TRBD2. Trimming removed 6 bases from V and 3 bases from J; junction bases left unmatched: 7. Germline assignment: CDR1 MNHEY and CDR2 SVGAGI. This CDR3 is 14 amino acids long.

V and J are TRBV3-1 (or the pseudogene TRBV3-2) and TRBJ2-1, with 9 bases that match TRBD2. Germline assignment: CDR1 LGHDT and CDR2 YNNKEL (reference sequence). CDR3 length: 17 amino acids. V was pared by 4 bases and J by 5 bases, with 12 bases of the junction left unmatched. CDR3 coding DNA: TGTGCCAGCAGCCCCCCCCTCGGGCGGGGGGGCAACAATGAGCAGTTCTTC. Translating it yields CASSPPLGRGGNNEQFF.

In nucleotides, the CDR3 is TGTGCCAGCCGTTCAGGGGACCATGGGACCCAGTACTTC. Its protein product is CASRSGDHGTQYF. The chain uses TRBV12-3 or TRBV12-4 and TRBJ2-5; D might be TRBD1 (6 bases). The CDR3 spans 13 residues. The V gene lost 8 bases and the J gene lost 7 bases, with 17 bases spanning the gap.

The chain joins TRBV2 to TRBJ2-7; D remains unclear. Trimming pared 3 bases from V and 1 base from J, leaving 7 bases between. Germline CDR1 is SNHLY and CDR2 is FYNNEI. The CDR3 consists of 13 residues. The CDR3 bases are TGTGCCAGCAGTGAGATCGGGTCCTACGAGCAGTACTTC. This sequence encodes CASSEIGSYEQYF.